Below are 19 T cell receptor beta chains sequenced from a single sample in a study of technical replicates of blood from a handful of donors. Sequencing used immunoSEQ multiplex PCR; TCRdb keeps in-frame clones, though not all of them. Among fewer than 10,000 clones listed, about nine tenths were seen once. Material: PBMCs. These TCRs come from a human donor in good health.

This CDR3 reads CASSYGGRAEVEQFF. CDR3 DNA sequence: TGTGCCAGTAGTTACGGCGGGAGGGCCGAGGTTGAGCAGTTCTTC. This chain connects TRBV19 to TRBJ2-1; TRBD2 aligns across 9 bases. Germline assignment: CDR1 LNHDA and CDR2 SQIVND (reference sequence). CDR3 length: 15 residues. V lost 5 bases to trimming and J lost 9 bases; unmatched junction nucleotides: 11.

The chain recombines TRBV30 with TRBJ1-1; D not certain. The V gene lost 2 bases and the J gene lost 4 bases, with 8 bases spanning the gap. In germline, CDR1 is GTSNPN, CDR2 SVGIG (reference sequence). This CDR3 contains 12 residues. Here the CDR3 DNA reads TGTGCCTGGAGTCACACGGGCACTGAAGCTTTCTTT. Translating gives CAWSHTGTEAFF.

The rearrangement joins TRBV11-2 to TRBJ1-1; D is unclear. Germline V gene data show CDR1 as SGHAT and CDR2 as FQNNGV. The CDR3 consists of 15 residues. V was cut by 1 base and J by 8 bases, with 17 bases left in between. The CDR3 DNA is TGTGCCAGCAGCTTAGTCCCTAGATCGGCGTCGGAAGCTTTCTTT. Translation gives CASSLVPRSASEAFF.

This clone was counted a few times. CDR3 amino acids: CASSKGQGEGAEAFF. CDR3 DNA sequence: TGTGCCAGCTCCAAGGGACAGGGAGAAGGGGCTGAAGCTTTCTTT. The V gene is TRBV6-6, the J gene TRBJ1-1; TRBD1 agrees at 9 bases. This CDR3 region has 15 residues. Germline V lookup: CDR1 MNHNY, CDR2 SVGAGI (reference sequence). V lost 8 bases, J lost 6 bases, and 13 bases stayed unmatched.

The chain employs TRBV27 and TRBJ1-1; 8 bases align to TRBD1. Germline CDR1 and CDR2: MNHEY and SMNVEV (reference sequence). The CDR3 has 15 residues. The V and J ends lost 6 bases and 0 bases, in that order; junction bases with no gene match: 6. CDR3 residues: CASRFRGLMNTEAFF. In DNA form, the CDR3 reads TGTGCCAGCAGATTCAGGGGGCTCATGAACACTGAAGCTTTCTTT.

This clone appeared a single time. The chain links TRBV5-1 to TRBJ2-3; TRBD2 matches at 11 bases. J was trimmed by 2 bases and V by 3 bases; bases with no gene match: 5. This CDR3 has 16 amino acids. Per germline, CDR1 SGHRS and CDR2 YFSETQ. The CDR3 sequence: CASSSGLAELTDTQYF. CDR3 coding DNA: TGCGCCAGCAGCTCGGGACTAGCGGAGCTCACAGATACGCAGTATTTT.

This sequence joins TRBV19 and TRBJ1-1, with TRBD1 as a possible D gene (5 bases). CDR3 length: 13 amino acids. V lost 6 bases, J lost 1 base, and 9 bases lay in between. Germline V gene lookup returns CDR1 LNHDA and CDR2 SQIVND (reference sequence). In DNA, the CDR3 is TGTGCCAGTAGCCTCGACAGGAACACTGAAGCTTTCTTT. Amino acids: CASSLDRNTEAFF. The variable domain in full, with the rest retrieved from reference TRBV19 and TRBJ1-1, is DGGITQSPKYLFRKEGQNVTLSCEQNLNHDAMYWYRQDPGQGLRLIYYSQIVNDFQKGDIAEGYSVSREKKESFPLTVTSAQKNPTAFYLCASSLDRNTEAFFGQGTRLTVV.

The V call is TRBV25-1, the J call TRBJ2-7; D is unresolved. Trimming removed 2 bases at V and 5 bases at J, with 10 bases between. This CDR3 region has 13 residues. Germline assignment: CDR1 MGHDK and CDR2 SYGVNS. CDR3: CASSEPPVDEQYF. The CDR3 DNA reads as TGTGCCAGCAGTGAACCCCCGGTGGACGAGCAGTACTTC.

CDR3 in DNA: TGCGCCAGCAGCGGCCGGGACTGGACATACGAGCAGTACTTC. As protein: CASSGRDWTYEQYF. The chain employs TRBV5-1 and TRBJ2-7, with a weak D call TRBD2 (6 bases). Germline V gene lookup returns CDR1 SGHRS and CDR2 YFSETQ. The germline V and J ends were trimmed by 4 bases and 4 bases, with 15 bases remaining between them. The CDR3 sequence is 14 residues long. Full variable domain (missing parts from reference TRBV5-1 and TRBJ2-7): KAGVTQTPRYLIKTRGQQVTLSCSPISGHRSVSWYQQTPGQGLQFLFEYFSETQRNKGNFPGRFSGRQFSNSRSEMNVSTLELGDSALYLCASSGRDWTYEQYFGPGTRLTVT.

The gene calls are TRBV6-1 and TRBJ2-2; TRBD2 might be the D (5 bases). Per germline, CDR1 MNHNS and CDR2 SASEGT. CDR3 size: 16 residues. V shed 4 bases and J shed 0 bases, with 12 bases lying between them. In DNA form, the CDR3 reads TGTGCCAGCAGTGCGTTTACGGGGACGAACACCGGGGAGCTGTTTTTT. Translation gives CASSAFTGTNTGELFF.

The chain carries TRBV7-2 and TRBJ1-2; D is unclear. Germline V gene sequence: CDR1 SGHTA, CDR2 FQGNSA. This CDR3 has 17 amino acids. Trimming removed 0 bases from V and 0 bases from J, with 14 bases in between. The CDR3 protein is CASSLASIVGSNYGYTF. Written as DNA, the CDR3 is TGTGCCAGCAGCTTAGCGTCTATAGTCGGTTCTAACTATGGCTACACCTTC.

The chain links TRBV9 to TRBJ2-5, with D possibly being TRBD2 (6 bases). CDR3 length: 15 residues. Germline V gene data show CDR1 as SGDLS and CDR2 as YYNGEE. Trimming stripped 4 bases from V and 4 bases from J, with 17 bases between. CDR3 loop: CASSPTVGGTETQYF. For the CDR3, the DNA is TGTGCCAGCAGCCCTACAGTCGGGGGTACAGAGACCCAGTACTTC.

The chain employs TRBV18 and TRBJ1-5, with TRBD1 matching over 7 bases. The V segment lost 3 bases and the J segment 0 bases; nucleotides outside the gene matches: 8. The CDR3 length is 17 residues. In germline, CDR1 is KGHSH, CDR2 LQKENI. Written as DNA, the CDR3 is TGTGCCAGCTCACCCGACAGGGTTCCCCTTAGCAATCAGCCCCAGCATTTT. Translating it yields CASSPDRVPLSNQPQHF.

The chain employs TRBV7-9 and TRBJ2-1; 7 bases align to TRBD2. The V gene end was trimmed by 5 bases and the J gene end by 0 bases; junction bases not matched to a gene: 4. Germline V gene lookup returns CDR1 SEHNR and CDR2 FQNEAQ (reference sequence). The CDR3 is 15 residues long. In DNA form, the CDR3 reads TGTGCCAGCAGCCCGCGGGGGAACTCCTACAATGAGCAGTTCTTC. Its translation: CASSPRGNSYNEQFF.

The chain is built from TRBV28 and TRBJ2-2, with a tentative D call TRBD1 (5 bases). Between the trimmed V and J ends, which lost 8 bases and 2 bases, there was a span of 18 bases. The CDR3 has 16 amino acids. Germline V lookup: CDR1 MDHEN, CDR2 SYDVKM. The CDR3 bases are TGTGCCAGCCCACCCTCGGGTAGGGGCAACACCGGGGAGCTGTTTTTT. Amino acids: CASPPSGRGNTGELFF.

V usage is TRBV28 and J usage is TRBJ2-7; 11 bases line up with TRBD2. This CDR3 spans 15 amino acids. Unmatched junction bases numbered 7, after V lost 7 bases and J lost 2 bases. Germline V gives CDR1 MDHEN, CDR2 SYDVKM. The chain's CDR3 is CASNPLAGDPYEQYF. For the CDR3, the DNA is TGTGCCAGCAACCCACTAGCGGGAGATCCCTACGAGCAGTACTTC. The full variable domain, with the rest looked up from reference TRBV28 and TRBJ2-7, is DVKVTQSSRYLVKRTGEKVFLECVQDMDHENMFWYRQDPGLGLRLIYFSYDVKMKEKGDIPEGYSVSREKKERFSLILESASTNQTSMYLCASNPLAGDPYEQYFGPGTRLTVT.

V gene TRBV7-9 combines with J gene TRBJ1-1; D not resolved. Trimming took 2 bases from V and 3 from J, leaving 13 bases between them. The V gene's germline CDR1 is SEHNR and CDR2 FQNEAQ (reference sequence). CDR3 size: 15 residues. The CDR3, as DNA: TGTGCCAGCAGCTTAATGCAGGTTGCTGACACTGAAGCTTTCTTT. This sequence encodes CASSLMQVADTEAFF.

The chain uses TRBV28 and TRBJ2-2, with D perhaps TRBD1 (6 bases). Trimming removed 6 bases at V and 7 bases at J, with 15 bases between. There are 14 residues in the CDR3. CDR1 is MDHEN and CDR2 is SYDVKM in the germline V gene. CDR3 DNA: TGTGCCAGCAGAGGCCAGGGGCAGGGCGGGGAGCTGTTTTTT. This sequence encodes CASRGQGQGGELFF.

The CDR3 nucleotides are TGTGCCAGCATTATCGGAGGGGGGGGCACCGGGGAGCTGTTTTTT. Protein product: CASIIGGGGTGELFF. V usage is TRBV6-6 and J usage is TRBJ2-2; D may be TRBD2 (7 bases). The CDR3 is made up of 15 amino acids. The V gene lost 7 bases and the J gene lost 4 bases, with 16 bases spanning the gap. Germline CDR1 is MNHNY and CDR2 is SVGAGI (reference sequence).